This TCR beta chain came from a study of cytomegalovirus exposure and HLA in healthy donors. Germline V lookup: CDR1 SNHLY, CDR2 FYNNEI. The V and J ends lost 1 base and 7 bases, in that order; junction bases with no gene match: 5. This CDR3 is built from 16 residues. TCRdb's table, derived via immunoSEQ multiplex PCR, lists solely in-frame clones and lacks some. This sample has approximately 99,000 clones, with about 85% found just once. The sample holds a few counts of this clone. This receptor was obtained from a young woman in good health and CMV-seronegative. Sequencing was performed on PBMCs. The gene calls are TRBV2 and TRBJ2-7; 15 bases map to TRBD2. The CDR3 DNA reads TGTGCCAGCAGTGAAGGGACTAGCGGGGGGGCTTGGGAGCAGTACTTC. Protein sequence: CASSEGTSGGAWEQYF.